Below, one T cell receptor beta chain is given with its context. Its target is unknown. The record originates from a study of T cell responses to AZD1222 COVID-19 vaccine. Findings and caveats of the study: Regions 160-218 and 743-854 held dominance among vaccine-associated CD4 TCRs, which spanned spike. Clonal diversity was possibly underestimated, and white British individuals and females predominated among donors.

The method was immunoSEQ multiplex PCR; TCRdb's version includes in-frame clones alone and lacks a portion of them. The repertoire includes just over 95,000 clones, 85% to 90% of them detected once, and around 4% sits in the top ten. The CDR3 has 15 residues. Germline CDR1 is SGHVS and CDR2 is FQNEAQ. J was trimmed by 4 bases and V by 5 bases; bases with no gene match: 10. V is TRBV7-8 and J is TRBJ2-7; 8 positions agree with TRBD1. The material was peripheral blood, obtained on day 0 of AZD1222 vaccination. This clonotype was sampled from an adult in good health. The CDR3 DNA sequence: TGTGCCAGCAGCCGACTCGGACAGGGACCTTACGAGCAGTACTTC. Protein sequence: CASSRLGQGPYEQYF.